This T cell receptor (beta chain) is drawn from a study of T cell changes during pregnancy in multiple sclerosis. After removal of 2 bases from V and 0 bases from J, the junction contained 13 bases not matched to a gene. CDR3 size: 18 residues. Germline values: CDR1 KGHSH, CDR2 LQKENI. This clone is a singleton in its sample. Method: immunoSEQ multiplex PCR; TCRdb's copy keeps in-frame clones and lacks some. Here the sample spans some 80,000 clones, approximately 88% being singletons. This clonotype was obtained from a female donor in good health, enrolled as a control in a pregnancy study. The sample in question was peripheral blood, obtained in the first trimester of pregnancy. The chain recombines TRBV18 with TRBJ2-7, with 7 bases aligning to TRBD1. The CDR3 DNA reads as TGTGCCAGCTCACCAAGACGTCGAAAGACAGGGTGCTCCTACGAGCAGTACTTC. It yields the protein CASSPRRRKTGCSYEQYF.